These 28 T cell receptor beta chains share one sample of origin, sequenced in a study of T cell responses to AZD1222 COVID-19 vaccine. The method was immunoSEQ multiplex PCR; TCRdb's version includes in-frame clones alone and lacks a portion of them. This sample carries 150,000 or so clones, nearly 95% of them seen once, and the ten largest clones take 2.3%. The sample was peripheral blood, taken on day 0 of AZD1222 vaccination. All receptors derive from an adult in good health.

This clone was counted once. The chain combines TRBV16 with TRBJ2-3, with a weak D call TRBD2 (7 bases). Deletions cut 6 bases from V and 3 bases from J, with 19 bases between. The CDR3 loop spans 16 amino acids. CDR1 KGHSY and CDR2 FQNENV come from the germline V gene. CDR3 DNA sequence: TGTGCCAGCAGTCCCGATAGGGGGACTAATACAGATACGCAGTATTTT. Translated, it gives CASSPDRGTNTDTQYF.

This chain joins TRBV6-6 and TRBJ2-7, with D tentatively TRBD1 or TRBD2 (5 bases each). The germline CDR1 and CDR2 sequences are MNHNY and SVGAGI (reference sequence). This CDR3 has 14 residues. V was trimmed by 7 bases and J by 4 bases, leaving 17 bases between them. Here the CDR3 DNA reads TGTGCCAGCACCGGCGGCGAGGGGTTTTACGAGCAGTACTTC. Translated, it gives CASTGGEGFYEQYF.

The chain links TRBV5-6 to TRBJ1-4; 10 bases fit TRBD1. Per germline, CDR1 SGHDT and CDR2 YYEEEE. After removal of 4 bases from V and 3 bases from J, the junction contained 9 bases not matched to a gene. The CDR3 is 17 amino acids. The CDR3 region is CASSLDRGRSANEKLFF. Here the CDR3 DNA reads TGTGCCAGCAGCCTTGACAGGGGGCGTTCGGCTAATGAAAAACTGTTTTTT.

This chain joins TRBV7-9 and TRBJ2-5, with TRBD2 identical over 11 bases. Germline CDR1 reads SEHNR; CDR2 reads FQNEAQ (reference sequence). The V and J ends lost 0 bases and 5 bases, in that order; junction bases with no gene match: 2. This CDR3 is built from 15 residues. CDR3 sequence reads: CASSLALAGAETQYF. In DNA form, the CDR3 reads TGTGCCAGCAGCTTAGCACTAGCGGGAGCTGAGACCCAGTACTTC.

This clone was seen just once. The V gene is TRBV7-9, the J gene TRBJ1-4; 8 bases are a match to TRBD1. V lost 6 bases to trimming and J lost 7 bases; unmatched junction nucleotides: 10. Germline V gene lookup returns CDR1 SEHNR and CDR2 FQNEAQ (reference sequence). This CDR3 has 15 amino acids. The CDR3 sequence: CASRSQDREVEKLFF. CDR3 nucleotides: TGTGCCAGCAGAAGCCAGGACAGGGAGGTTGAAAAACTGTTTTTT.

The rearrangement uses TRBV6-1 and TRBJ2-1; 10 bases fit TRBD2. The CDR3 is made up of 16 amino acids. Germline assignment: CDR1 MNHNS and CDR2 SASEGT. The J segment lost 4 bases and the V segment lost 4 bases, leaving 7 bases of the junction unmatched. CDR3 residues: CASSGQAGGGYNEQFF. CDR3 DNA sequence: TGTGCCAGCAGTGGTCAAGCGGGAGGGGGTTACAATGAGCAGTTCTTC.

The rearrangement links TRBV28 to TRBJ2-1, with unresolved D. Trimming removed 3 bases from V and 2 bases from J, with 17 bases in between. The V gene's germline CDR1 is MDHEN and CDR2 SYDVKM. The CDR3 is made up of 17 amino acids. CDR3 sequence reads: CASSFYSGLEPYNEQFF. CDR3 DNA: TGTGCCAGCAGTTTTTACTCGGGTCTTGAACCCTACAATGAGCAGTTCTTC. Full variable domain (remainder filled in from reference TRBV28 and TRBJ2-1): DVKVTQSSRYLVKRTGEKVFLECVQDMDHENMFWYRQDPGLGLRLIYFSYDVKMKEKGDIPEGYSVSREKKERFSLILESASTNQTSMYLCASSFYSGLEPYNEQFFGPGTRLTVL.

The chain couples TRBV20-1 to TRBJ2-5; no reliable D call. Germline V gene data show CDR1 as DFQATT and CDR2 as SNEGSKA (reference sequence). Trimming took off 3 bases at V and 5 bases at J, with 10 bases between the two ends. This CDR3 is built from 12 residues. The CDR3 sequence: CSASNVWETQYF. CDR3 in DNA: TGCAGTGCTAGTAATGTGTGGGAGACCCAGTACTTC.

This clone came up once. The gene calls are TRBV5-1 and TRBJ2-3, with 8 nucleotides matching TRBD2. The germline CDR1 and CDR2 sequences are SGHRS and YFSETQ. V shed 0 bases and J 6 bases; nucleotides not matched to a gene: 6. The CDR3 covers 15 residues. CDR3 amino acids: CASSLAGGRGDTQYF. CDR3 DNA: TGCGCCAGCAGCTTGGCGGGGGGGCGAGGGGATACGCAGTATTTT.

The V gene is TRBV5-1, the J gene TRBJ2-7; 7 positions agree with TRBD2. V gave up 4 bases and J gave up 0 bases; unmatched junction bases: 13. The CDR3 sequence is 17 residues long. Germline values: CDR1 SGHRS, CDR2 YFSETQ. The CDR3 nucleotides read TGCGCCAGCAGCCCGCCGGGGAGGGAGATGAGCTCCTACGAGCAGTACTTC. Translating it yields CASSPPGREMSSYEQYF. The full variable domain, in which reference TRBV5-1 and TRBJ2-7 provide the parts outside the CDR3, is KAGVTQTPRYLIKTRGQQVTLSCSPISGHRSVSWYQQTPGQGLQFLFEYFSETQRNKGNFPGRFSGRQFSNSRSEMNVSTLELGDSALYLCASSPPGREMSSYEQYFGPGTRLTVT.

The chain carries TRBV7-9 and TRBJ1-5; 9 nucleotides agree with TRBD1. Germline CDR1 is SEHNR and CDR2 is FQNEAQ (reference sequence). The CDR3 runs to 16 residues. Trimming removed 5 bases from V and 6 bases from J; junction bases left unmatched: 11. Here the CDR3 DNA reads TGTGCCAGCAGCGGAGGCCGGGACAGGGATAGTCAGCCCCAGCATTTT. This translates into CASSGGRDRDSQPQHF.

The chain has TRBV23-1 and TRBJ2-6; no firm D call. TRBV23-1 is labeled an ORF, and its function is uncertain. The CDR3 has 15 residues. V lost 6 bases and J 0 bases, leaving 9 bases between the germline ends. This CDR3 is CASSSQPSGANVLTF. The CDR3 bases are TGCGCCAGCAGCAGCCAGCCCTCTGGGGCCAACGTCCTGACTTTC.

The chain recombines TRBV29-1 with TRBJ2-5, with D possibly called TRBD1 or TRBD2 (6 bases each). The V gene's germline CDR1 is SQVTM and CDR2 ANQGSEA. The CDR3 runs 13 residues. V was pared by 4 bases and J by 5 bases, with 14 bases between. The CDR3 spells CSVVGGGSETQYF. The CDR3 coding sequence is TGCAGCGTTGTGGGGGGCGGGTCGGAGACCCAGTACTTC.

V and J are TRBV5-1 and TRBJ2-1; TRBD1 aligns across 11 bases. This CDR3 comprises 16 residues. Germline lookup yields CDR1 SGHRS and CDR2 YFSETQ. Trimming cost V 5 bases and J 5 bases; bases outside gene matches: 9. CDR3: CASSQDRGHLNNEQFF. CDR3 nucleotide sequence: TGCGCCAGCAGTCAGGACAGGGGGCACCTAAACAATGAGCAGTTCTTC.

V is TRBV5-6 and J is TRBJ2-7; 14 bases line up with TRBD2. V shed 4 bases, J shed 1 base, and the junction held 7 bases outside the gene matches. This CDR3 spans 17 amino acids. Germline lookup yields CDR1 SGHDT and CDR2 YYEEEE. CDR3 DNA sequence: TGTGCCAGCAGCGACGGACTAGCGGGAGGCCCTTCCTACGAGCAGTACTTC. It translates to CASSDGLAGGPSYEQYF.

This clone was counted once. This sequence joins TRBV5-5 and TRBJ2-2; 9 bases map to TRBD2. The germline gives CDR1 SGHKS, CDR2 YYEKEE (reference sequence). This CDR3 spans 17 amino acids. V lost 0 bases to trimming and J lost 6 bases; unmatched junction nucleotides: 9. The CDR3 here is CASSLAMAGGVPGELFF. The CDR3 DNA sequence: TGTGCCAGCAGCTTGGCGATGGCGGGAGGGGTGCCCGGGGAGCTGTTTTTT.

This chain links TRBV27 with TRBJ1-2; D gene ambiguous. Between the trimmed V and J ends, which lost 5 bases and 8 bases, there was a span of 21 bases. CDR3 length: 15 amino acids. The germline V gene encodes CDR1 MNHEY and CDR2 SMNVEV (reference sequence). The chain's CDR3 is CASSTGSHWGNGYTF. CDR3 sequence (DNA): TGTGCCAGCAGTACGGGGTCTCACTGGGGAAACGGCTACACCTTC.

The chain recombines TRBV11-3 with TRBJ2-7; D is tentatively TRBD1 or TRBD2 (5 bases each). Germline V gene data show CDR1 as SGHNT and CDR2 as YENEEA. Between the trimmed V and J ends, which lost 3 bases and 5 bases, there was a span of 11 bases. CDR3 size: 13 residues. The CDR3 spells CASSFGGVNEQYF. The CDR3 nucleotides read TGTGCCAGCAGCTTTGGGGGAGTGAACGAGCAGTACTTC.

This clone was observed once. The CDR3 bases are TGTGCCAGCAGCCAAGAAGCAGATCGCCTCTCTGGAAACACCATATATTTT. Protein: CASSQEADRLSGNTIYF. This rearrangement joins TRBV3-1 (or the pseudogene TRBV3-2) to TRBJ1-3; D is ambiguous. Germline CDR1 LGHDT, CDR2 YNNKEL (reference sequence). Trimming shortened V by 0 bases and J by 0 bases, and 12 bases separated the two germline ends. The CDR3 is 17 amino acids.

This clone was seen once. CDR3 nucleotides: TGTGCCAGGGGACAGGGGGCTGGGGCCAACGTCCTGACTTTC. Residues: CARGQGAGANVLTF. The chain uses TRBV2 and TRBJ2-6, with 11 nucleotides matching TRBD1. V shed 9 bases and J 2 bases; nucleotides not matched to a gene: 0. CDR1 and CDR2 (germline): SNHLY, FYNNEI. This CDR3 is 14 amino acids long.

The rearrangement joins TRBV24-1 to TRBJ2-1; no clear D gene. The CDR3 sequence is 14 residues long. V was shortened by 4 bases and J by 5 bases, with 11 bases between the two germline ends. Germline V gene lookup returns CDR1 KGHDR and CDR2 SFDVKD. In DNA form, the CDR3 reads TGTGCCACCAGTGAGGGCAGTCTAAACAATGAGCAGTTCTTC. Its protein product is CATSEGSLNNEQFF.

The CDR3 DNA is TGTGCCAGTAGACTGGACAGGTTCTATGGCTACACCTTC. This translates into CASRLDRFYGYTF. This chain connects TRBV19 to TRBJ1-2, with 7 bases lining up with TRBD1. The CDR3 extends over 13 amino acids. J gave up 4 bases and V 6 bases, and 5 bases lay outside the gene matches. CDR1 LNHDA and CDR2 SQIVND come from the germline V gene (reference sequence).

The chain joins TRBV7-6 to TRBJ2-7, with D perhaps matching TRBD1 (5 bases). With 5 bases removed from V and 1 base from J, the gap between germline ends came to 15 bases. Germline CDR1 reads SGHVS; CDR2 reads FNYEAQ. The CDR3 runs to 15 residues. The CDR3 bases are TGTGCCAGCAGCCAGCCGGCAGGGCCTTCCTACGAGCAGTACTTC. It codes for CASSQPAGPSYEQYF.

This rearrangement joins TRBV1 to TRBJ2-1; the table's D gene call, TRBD2, was not cross checked with the DNA. TRBV1 is designated a pseudogene. This CDR3 comprises 17 residues. For the CDR3, the DNA is TGCACCAGCAGCCAACGGGACTGTGGGAGGGCCGGGGTTGAGCAGTTCTTC. Translation gives CTSSQRDCGRAGVEQFF.

CDR3 in DNA: TGTGCCAGCAGCCAAGATGAGGGCTATGGCTACACCTTC. This encodes CASSQDEGYGYTF. The chain combines TRBV14 with TRBJ1-2; D unclear. The CDR3 covers 13 residues. The ends were cut back, 0 bases at V and 4 bases at J, with 6 bases in the middle. Germline CDR1 and CDR2: SGHDN and FVKESK.

The chain carries TRBV14 and TRBJ2-1, with D perhaps matching TRBD1 (6 bases). Germline V CDR1 and CDR2: SGHDN, FVKESK. The CDR3 contains 15 residues. V lost 4 bases to trimming and J lost 6 bases, with 16 bases between them. The CDR3, as DNA: TGTGCCAGCAGCCCCCAGGGGCGCGGACGCAATGAGCAGTTCTTC. Protein sequence: CASSPQGRGRNEQFF. The variable domain in full, with the rest retrieved from reference TRBV14 and TRBJ2-1, is EAGVTQFPSHSVIEKGQTVTLRCDPISGHDNLYWYRRVMGKEIKFLLHFVKESKQDESGMPNNRFLAERTGGTYSTLKVQPAELEDSGVYFCASSPQGRGRNEQFFGPGTRLTVL.

The chain joins TRBV28 to TRBJ2-5, with D maybe TRBD1 (6 bases). CDR3 length: 15 residues. Trimming cost V 2 bases and J 5 bases, with 15 bases left between them. Germline CDR1 and CDR2: MDHEN and SYDVKM. CDR3 region: CASSLKYRERETQYF. The DNA of the CDR3 is TGTGCCAGCAGTTTAAAATACAGGGAAAGGGAGACCCAGTACTTC.

The rearrangement links TRBV28 to TRBJ2-3, with 8 bases aligning to TRBD2. This CDR3 region has 15 residues. V shed 3 bases and J 5 bases; nucleotides not matched to a gene: 7. CDR1 MDHEN and CDR2 SYDVKM come from the germline V gene. Written as DNA, the CDR3 is TGTGCCAGCAGTTTCTACAGAGCGGGAGTAGATACGCAGTATTTT. It encodes CASSFYRAGVDTQYF.